This TCR beta chain came from a study of blood T cell repertoires in COVID-19. Study context: T cells, B-cell-depleted T cells, or PBMCs supplied cDNA or gDNA.

Looked up from germline, CDR1 is DFQATT and CDR2 is SNEGSKA (reference sequence). V shed 3 bases and J shed 9 bases, with 21 bases lying between them. The CDR3 totals 15 residues. Some clones are missing from TCRdb's copy, which holds only in-frame ones; the method was immunoSEQ multiplex PCR. Of about 70,000 clones listed, 80% to 90% are singletons. Source material: peripheral blood. The receptor's source is a woman under 30 with acute or convalescent COVID-19. This chain uses TRBV20-1 with TRBJ2-1; possible D gene TRBD2, 6 bases. The CDR3 DNA reads as TGCAGTGCTAGTGGCGGCGGGAAGTTCGGTGGTGAGCAGTTCTTC. It translates to CSASGGGKFGGEQFF.